This T cell receptor (beta chain) was documented in a study of radiotherapy plus CTLA-4 blockade in lung cancer. For the study at large: Objective responses occurred in approximately 18% of patients; about 34% had disease control. General study findings and limits: How blood T cell clones changed early, along with interferon-beta, reportedly forecast response best. Tumor-origin TCR clones grew in blood after radiotherapy plus ipilimumab.

People whose metastatic non-small-cell lung cancer was chemo-refractory got focal radiation along with CTLA-4 blockade by ipilimumab. This CDR3 region has 14 residues. The germline V and J ends were trimmed by 3 bases and 2 bases, with 11 bases remaining between them. Per the germline V gene, CDR1 is SGHRS and CDR2 is YFSETQ. Worth noting for this clone: Its antigen is not identified.

Profiled with immunoSEQ multiplex PCR; TCRdb holds only in-frame clones, not every one. The sample has roughly 120,000 clones; more than 65% are singletons. This specimen was peripheral blood, taken from a patient treated with radiotherapy plus ipilimumab. This clonotype originated in a human donor with non-small cell lung cancer who had a partial response to radiotherapy plus ipilimumab. V gene TRBV5-1 combines with J gene TRBJ1-1; D call uncertain. Here the CDR3 DNA reads TGCGCCAGCAGCTCGGGCGGGCCAAACACTGAAGCTTTCTTT. It specifies CASSSGGPNTEAFF.